The present entry profiles one T cell receptor (beta chain) with its context. Graft tissue processing released intraepithelial and lamina propria lymphocytes. The sample belongs to a study of graft-versus-host responses after intestinal transplantation. Germline assignment: CDR1 SGHRS and CDR2 YFSETQ. Unmatched junction bases numbered 11, after V lost 0 bases and J lost 5 bases. CDR3 length: 17 residues. Only in-frame clones appear in the TCRdb table, and some are missing; sequencing was by immunoSEQ multiplex PCR. The data hold 14,000 to 15,000 clones, with over 50% observed a single time. The TCR was taken from a human patient who received an intestinal transplant, so some T cells may come from the graft donor. Specimen: ileum tissue, collected 524 days after transplant. The chain combines TRBV5-1 with TRBJ2-1, with TRBD1 matching over 7 bases. CDR3: CASSLAPTGSPNNEQFF. The CDR3 DNA sequence: TGCGCCAGCAGCTTGGCCCCGACAGGGTCCCCTAACAATGAGCAGTTCTTC.